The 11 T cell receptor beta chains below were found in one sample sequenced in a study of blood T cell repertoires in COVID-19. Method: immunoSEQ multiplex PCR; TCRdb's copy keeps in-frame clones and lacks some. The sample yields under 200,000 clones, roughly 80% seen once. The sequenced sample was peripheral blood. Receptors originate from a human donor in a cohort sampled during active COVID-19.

Here the CDR3 reads CASSLGTSNNEQFF. The CDR3 DNA sequence: TGTGCCAGTAGTCTAGGGACTAGCAACAATGAGCAGTTCTTC. J is TRBJ2-1 and V is TRBV19; 9 bases line up with TRBD2. V lost 5 bases and J lost 5; bases outside the gene matches: 4. Germline CDR1 LNHDA, CDR2 SQIVND (reference sequence). The CDR3 has 14 amino acids.

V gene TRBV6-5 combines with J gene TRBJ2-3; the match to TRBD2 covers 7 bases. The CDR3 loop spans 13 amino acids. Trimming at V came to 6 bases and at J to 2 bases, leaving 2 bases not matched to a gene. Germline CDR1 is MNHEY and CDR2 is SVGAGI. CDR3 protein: CASRRDYTDTQYF. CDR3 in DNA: TGTGCCAGCAGGAGGGACTACACAGATACGCAGTATTTT.

The CDR3 loop is CASSMAGRPLRETQYF. The CDR3 nucleotides are TGTGCCAGTAGTATGGCGGGGAGGCCCCTACGGGAGACCCAGTACTTC. The chain is built from TRBV19 and TRBJ2-5; possible D gene TRBD2, 6 bases. V lost 3 bases to trimming and J lost 5 bases, with 19 bases between them. Germline V lookup: CDR1 LNHDA, CDR2 SQIVND (reference sequence). The CDR3 extends over 16 amino acids. Complete variable domain (other parts from reference TRBV19 and TRBJ2-5): DGGITQSPKYLFRKEGQNVTLSCEQNLNHDAMYWYRQDPGQGLRLIYYSQIVNDFQKGDIAEGYSVSREKKESFPLTVTSAQKNPTAFYLCASSMAGRPLRETQYFGPGTRLLVL.

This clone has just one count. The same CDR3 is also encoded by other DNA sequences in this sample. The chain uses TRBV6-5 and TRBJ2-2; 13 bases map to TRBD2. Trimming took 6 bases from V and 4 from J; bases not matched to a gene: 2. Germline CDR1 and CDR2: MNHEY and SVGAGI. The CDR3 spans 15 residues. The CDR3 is CASSRTSGSTGELFF. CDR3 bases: TGTGCCAGCAGCCGGACTAGCGGGAGCACCGGGGAGCTGTTTTTT.

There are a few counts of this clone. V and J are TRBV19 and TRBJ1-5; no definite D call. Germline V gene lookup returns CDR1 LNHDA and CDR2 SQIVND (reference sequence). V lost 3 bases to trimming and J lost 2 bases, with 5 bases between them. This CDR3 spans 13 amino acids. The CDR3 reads CASSIPGNQPQHF. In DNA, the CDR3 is TGTGCCAGTAGTATCCCGGGCAATCAGCCCCAGCATTTT.

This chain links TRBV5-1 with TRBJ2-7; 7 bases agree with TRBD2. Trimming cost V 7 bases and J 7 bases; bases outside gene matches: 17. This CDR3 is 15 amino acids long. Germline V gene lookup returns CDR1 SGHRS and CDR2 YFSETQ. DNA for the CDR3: TGCGCCAGCGGCCTCCAGGGAGGGTCAACGGGGGAGCAGTACTTC. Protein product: CASGLQGGSTGEQYF.

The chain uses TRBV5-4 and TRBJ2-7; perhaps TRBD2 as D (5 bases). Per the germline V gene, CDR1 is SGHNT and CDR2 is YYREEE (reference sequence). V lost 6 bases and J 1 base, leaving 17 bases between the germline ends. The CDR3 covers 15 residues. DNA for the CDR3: TGTGCCAGCACCGTCGCGGGTTCTCGGTCCTACGAGCAGTACTTC. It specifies CASTVAGSRSYEQYF.

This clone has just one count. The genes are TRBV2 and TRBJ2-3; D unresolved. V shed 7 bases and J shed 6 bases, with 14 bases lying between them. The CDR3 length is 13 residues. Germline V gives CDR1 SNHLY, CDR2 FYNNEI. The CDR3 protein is CASNSLVVDTQYF. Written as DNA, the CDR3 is TGTGCCAGCAATAGCCTTGTTGTGGATACGCAGTATTTT. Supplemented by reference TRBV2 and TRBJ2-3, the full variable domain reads EPEVTQTPSHQVTQMGQEVILRCVPISNHLYFYWYRQILGQKVEFLVSFYNNEISEKSEIFDDQFSVERPDGSNFTLKIRSTKLEDSAMYFCASNSLVVDTQYFGPGTRLTVL.

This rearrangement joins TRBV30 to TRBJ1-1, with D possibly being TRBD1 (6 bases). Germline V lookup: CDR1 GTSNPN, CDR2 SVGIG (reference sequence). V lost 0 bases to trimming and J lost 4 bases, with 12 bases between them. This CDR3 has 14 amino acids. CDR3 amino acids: CAWSVDGGATEAFF. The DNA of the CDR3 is TGTGCCTGGAGTGTAGACGGGGGGGCCACTGAAGCTTTCTTT.

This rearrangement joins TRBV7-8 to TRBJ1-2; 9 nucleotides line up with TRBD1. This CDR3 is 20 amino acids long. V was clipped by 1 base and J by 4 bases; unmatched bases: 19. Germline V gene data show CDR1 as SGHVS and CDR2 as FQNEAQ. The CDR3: CASSLVTAVGQGGSSYGYTF. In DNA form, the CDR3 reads TGTGCCAGCAGCTTAGTAACGGCGGTGGGACAGGGAGGCTCGAGCTATGGCTACACCTTC.

CDR3 protein: CASSYSGQGMGPLHF. In nucleotides, the CDR3 is TGTGCCAGCAGTTACTCGGGACAGGGAATGGGACCCCTCCACTTT. The chain recombines TRBV6-5 with TRBJ1-6, with TRBD1 identical over 9 bases. V dropped 0 bases and J dropped 12; count of bases not matched to a gene: 6. The germline gives CDR1 MNHEY, CDR2 SVGAGI. The CDR3 has 15 amino acids.